This passage covers 10 T cell receptor beta chains from one sample sequenced in a study of T cells expressing NK-cell markers. TCRdb re-called the 5' RACE reads; every CDR3 protein appears as one record, without DNA. The table lists 300,000 to 450,000 distinct CDR3 sequences. The sequenced material came from blood T cells: a sorted CD56 or NKG2C T cell subset, CD4+ or CD8+ T cells, or bulk PBMC T cells (not recorded which). These TCRs come from a man between 18 and 69 years old in good health.

This chain uses TRBV7-9 with TRBJ2-3; checking the TCRdb D call of TRBD1 is not possible without DNA. Germline assignment: CDR1 SEHNR and CDR2 FQNEAQ (reference sequence). This CDR3 spans 15 amino acids. The CDR3: CASSQQGARVDTQYF.

This chain uses TRBV6-1 with TRBJ1-1. Germline CDR1 is MNHNS and CDR2 is SASEGT. The CDR3 extends over 11 amino acids. CDR3 in amino acids: CATDQNTEAFF.

The chain has TRBV7-8 and TRBJ2-1; TCRdb calls TRBD1, which cannot be checked without DNA. Germline CDR1 and CDR2: SGHVS and FQNEAQ. The CDR3 runs 13 residues. This CDR3 is CASSSGAYNEQFF.

This chain connects TRBV14 to TRBJ1-1; TCRdb's D call, TRBD1, is unchecked because there is no DNA. The germline gives CDR1 SGHDN, CDR2 FVKESK. The CDR3 is 17 amino acids. The CDR3 loop is CASSQPNLAGSNTEAFF.

The J gene is TRBJ2-2, the V gene TRBV5-1. The CDR3 runs to 17 residues. Per germline, CDR1 SGHRS and CDR2 YFSETQ. The CDR3 loop reads CASSSVTGVANTGELFF.

The chain is built from TRBV7-2 and TRBJ2-1; TCRdb reports TRBD2, a call that lacks DNA to check it against. CDR3 length equals 12 residues. Germline CDR1 SGHTA, CDR2 FQGNSA. The CDR3 region is CASTPIADEQFF. Together with reference TRBV7-2 and TRBJ2-1, the CDR3 gives the full variable domain: GAGVSQSPSNKVTEKGKDVELRCDPISGHTALYWYRQSLGQGLEFLIYFQGNSAPDKSGLPSDRFSAERTGGSVSTLTIQRTQQEDSAVYLCASTPIADEQFFGPGTRLTVL.

CDR3 region: CASSSRARGGYNEQFF. This chain connects TRBV7-6 to TRBJ2-1; TCRdb outputs TRBD1, but without DNA this stays unchecked. CDR1 is SGHVS, CDR2 FNYEAQ, per germline. The CDR3 contains 16 residues.

The genes are TRBV13 and TRBJ2-3; the TCRdb D gene call, TRBD1, has no DNA to confirm it. The CDR3 is made up of 15 amino acids. CDR1 is PRHDT and CDR2 is FYEKMQ in the germline V gene (reference sequence). CDR3 in amino acids: CASSFRGTRADTQYF.

The chain carries TRBV10-2 and TRBJ1-5; TCRdb names TRBD1, which stays unverified in the absence of DNA. The CDR3 contains 14 residues. Germline V gene data show CDR1 as WSHSY and CDR2 as SAAADI. This CDR3 reads CASSRQGGVQPQHF.

The chain has TRBV6-2 or TRBV6-3 and TRBJ2-6. The CDR3 contains 16 residues. CDR1 and CDR2 from the germline V gene are MNHEY and SVGEGT. The CDR3 sequence: CASSYDAFVSTNVLTF.